The clone carrying this T cell receptor (beta chain) was recorded a few times. What it binds is not known. The V gene end was trimmed by 1 base and the J gene end by 0 bases; junction bases not matched to a gene: 12. In germline, CDR1 is LGHNA, CDR2 YSLEER. The CDR3 is made up of 20 amino acids. The sample is drawn from a study of cytomegalovirus exposure and HLA in healthy donors. Findings and limits, study-wide: Within an earlier analysis, most TCR beta V segments proved productive either about 90% or about 30% of the time. In a later analysis, the majority of CMV-associated beta chains seemingly showed HLA restriction. Later analysis indicated greater clonal expansion among HLA-associated TCR beta chains than among equally common other chains.

Both 60 Vbeta primers and 13 Jbeta primers went into the PCR. Original processing methods: An analysis that came later counted 80 million or so unique TCR beta chains, approximately 10 million shared. Clones were read by immunoSEQ multiplex PCR, and TCRdb kept only the in-frame ones, dropping some. The V and J calls and clone size are taken from that table; D and trimming were inferred from the DNA. Altogether some 150,000 clones are present, 83% being singletons, with the ten largest covering 1.5%. The source material was PBMCs. This chain links TRBV4-3 with TRBJ2-1, with TRBD2 matching over 10 bases. The TCR comes from a man in his forties in good health and CMV-seronegative. CDR3 sequence (DNA): TGCGCCAGCAGCCAAGGGACTAGCGGAACACACCGGGGCTCCTACAATGAGCAGTTCTTC. Translated: CASSQGTSGTHRGSYNEQFF.